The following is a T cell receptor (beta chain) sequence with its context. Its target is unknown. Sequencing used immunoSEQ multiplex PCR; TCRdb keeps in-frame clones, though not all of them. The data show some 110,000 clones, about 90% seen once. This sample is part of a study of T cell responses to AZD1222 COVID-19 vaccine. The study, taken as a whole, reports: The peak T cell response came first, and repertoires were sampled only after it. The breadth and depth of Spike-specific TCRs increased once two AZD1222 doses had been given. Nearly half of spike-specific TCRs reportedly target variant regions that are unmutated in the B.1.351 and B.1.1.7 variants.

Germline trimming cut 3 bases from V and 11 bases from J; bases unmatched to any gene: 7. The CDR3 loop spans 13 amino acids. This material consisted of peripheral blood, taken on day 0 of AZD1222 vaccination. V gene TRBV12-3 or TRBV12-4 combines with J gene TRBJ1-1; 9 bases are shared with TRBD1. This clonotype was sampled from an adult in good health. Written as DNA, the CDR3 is TGTGCCAGCAGTTTCGACAGGGGGAGGGGTGCTTTCTTT. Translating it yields CASSFDRGRGAFF.